The present T cell receptor beta chain was sequenced within a study of radiotherapy plus CTLA-4 blockade in lung cancer. Study information: Of the patients, about 18% showed objective responses and more than 30% attained disease control.

The CDR3 runs 14 residues. With V trimmed by 3 bases and J by 2 bases, 3 bases remained unmatched. Per germline, CDR1 GTSNPN and CDR2 SVGIG (reference sequence). Clones were sequenced by immunoSEQ multiplex PCR, and TCRdb holds only the in-frame ones, with some missing. The sample consists of 55,000 to 65,000 clones, 70% to 80% of them appearing once. Study results and limitations: Blood TCR clones of tumor origin expanded after radiotherapy plus ipilimumab.

CTLA-4 blockade using ipilimumab, together with focal radiation, was received by patients with chemo-refractory metastatic non-small-cell lung cancer. As to this clone: Its antigen is as yet unknown.

The TCR comes from a human donor with non-small cell lung cancer who had a partial response to radiotherapy plus ipilimumab. The source was peripheral blood, collected from a patient treated with radiotherapy plus ipilimumab. The V and J genes are TRBV30 and TRBJ1-1; TRBD1 matches 10 bases. The CDR3 nucleotides read TGTGCCTGGAGCCGGGACAGGGGAAACACTGAAGCTTTCTTT. As protein: CAWSRDRGNTEAFF.